This T cell receptor beta chain was captured in a study of blood T cell repertoires in COVID-19. The table came from immunoSEQ multiplex PCR; TCRdb's copy has only in-frame clones and leaves some out. The table records 50,000 to 55,000 clones, roughly 91% of them present only once. V lost 7 bases and J lost 1, with 13 bases in between. Germline V gene sequence: CDR1 MNHEY, CDR2 SVGAGI. The CDR3 has 14 residues. The sequencing sample was made of peripheral blood. The rearrangement uses TRBV6-5 and TRBJ1-1, with a tentative D call TRBD1 (6 bases). The receptor was isolated from a man aged 50 to 59 with active COVID-19. The CDR3: CASNTGSTNTEAFF. In DNA, the CDR3 is TGTGCCAGCAACACAGGGTCGACGAACACTGAAGCTTTCTTT.